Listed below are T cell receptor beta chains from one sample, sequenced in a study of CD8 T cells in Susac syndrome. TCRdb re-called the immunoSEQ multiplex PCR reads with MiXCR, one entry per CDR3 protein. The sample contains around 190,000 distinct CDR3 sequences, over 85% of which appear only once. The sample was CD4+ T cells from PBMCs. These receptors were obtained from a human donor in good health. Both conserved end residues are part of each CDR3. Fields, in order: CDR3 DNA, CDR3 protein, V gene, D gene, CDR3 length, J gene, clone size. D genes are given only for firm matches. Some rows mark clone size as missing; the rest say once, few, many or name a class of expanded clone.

cdr3_nt: TGTGCCAGCAGTTCCTTGACAGGGGGCACAGATACGCAGTATTTT
cdr3_aa: CASSSLTGGTDTQYF
v_call: TRBV12-3/TRBV12-4
d_call: TRBD1
cdr3_length: 15
j_call: TRBJ2-3
clone_size: .

cdr3_nt: TGTGCCAGCAGCCCATTAGGTGGGGACAGAGACTATGGCTACACCTTC
cdr3_aa: CASSPLGGDRDYGYTF
v_call: TRBV12-3/TRBV12-4
d_call: TRBD1
cdr3_length: 16
j_call: TRBJ1-2
clone_size: .

cdr3_nt: TGCAGCGTTGATCTAGCGGGGGGGCTTAAAGATACGCAGTATTTT
cdr3_aa: CSVDLAGGLKDTQYF
v_call: TRBV29-1
d_call: TRBD2
cdr3_length: 15
j_call: TRBJ2-3
clone_size: once

cdr3_nt: TGCAGCGTTCGACCGCACTCTGGAAACACCATATATTTT
cdr3_aa: CSVRPHSGNTIYF
v_call: TRBV29-1
d_call: .
cdr3_length: 13
j_call: TRBJ1-3
clone_size: once

cdr3_nt: TGCAGCGTAGGACAGGGCCCAGATACGCAGTATTTT
cdr3_aa: CSVGQGPDTQYF
v_call: TRBV29-1
d_call: TRBD1
cdr3_length: 12
j_call: TRBJ2-3
clone_size: .

cdr3_nt: TGCAGTGCTAATACGGACAGGGGATACACCTACGAGCAGTACTTC
cdr3_aa: CSANTDRGYTYEQYF
v_call: TRBV20-1
d_call: TRBD1
cdr3_length: 15
j_call: TRBJ2-7
clone_size: .

cdr3_nt: TGTGCCAGCAGCTCCCTCATGGTTGGGAGCAATCAGCCCCAGCATTTT
cdr3_aa: CASSSLMVGSNQPQHF
v_call: TRBV12-3/TRBV12-4
d_call: .
cdr3_length: 16
j_call: TRBJ1-5
clone_size: .

cdr3_nt: TGTGCCAGCAGCTTACAGGTCCACGGCACTGAAGCTTTCTTT
cdr3_aa: CASSLQVHGTEAFF
v_call: TRBV7-3
d_call: .
cdr3_length: 14
j_call: TRBJ1-1
clone_size: .

cdr3_nt: TGTGCCAGCAGCCAGTCTCCCCGCAGGGGGACTGAAGCTTTCTTT
cdr3_aa: CASSQSPRRGTEAFF
v_call: TRBV3-1
d_call: TRBD1
cdr3_length: 15
j_call: TRBJ1-1
clone_size: .

cdr3_nt: TGTGCCAGCAGTTTAGCTGAGGGTCAGCCCCAGCATTTT
cdr3_aa: CASSLAEGQPQHF
v_call: TRBV12-3/TRBV12-4
d_call: .
cdr3_length: 13
j_call: TRBJ1-5
clone_size: .

cdr3_nt: TGTGCCAGCAGTTTAGCGATGGGCAGTCAAGAGACCCAGTACTTC
cdr3_aa: CASSLAMGSQETQYF
v_call: TRBV12-3/TRBV12-4
d_call: .
cdr3_length: 15
j_call: TRBJ2-5
clone_size: .

cdr3_nt: TGTGCCAGCAGTGACAGGGACGAGACCCAGTACTTC
cdr3_aa: CASSDRDETQYF
v_call: TRBV27
d_call: TRBD1
cdr3_length: 12
j_call: TRBJ2-5
clone_size: .

cdr3_nt: TGTGCCAGCAGTCGCAAGGACAGCCCTTCCTATGGCTACACCTTC
cdr3_aa: CASSRKDSPSYGYTF
v_call: TRBV2
d_call: .
cdr3_length: 15
j_call: TRBJ1-2
clone_size: .

cdr3_nt: TGTGCCAGCAGCCGAACAGGGCCGGCTGGCTACACCTTC
cdr3_aa: CASSRTGPAGYTF
v_call: TRBV6-2/TRBV6-3
d_call: .
cdr3_length: 13
j_call: TRBJ1-2
clone_size: .

cdr3_nt: TGCGCCAGCAGCCATCGTTCTAGCACAGATACGCAGTATTTT
cdr3_aa: CASSHRSSTDTQYF
v_call: TRBV4-3
d_call: .
cdr3_length: 14
j_call: TRBJ2-3
clone_size: .

cdr3_nt: TGCAGCGTTGATACCAGGGGGTATGGCTACACCTTC
cdr3_aa: CSVDTRGYGYTF
v_call: TRBV29-1
d_call: TRBD1
cdr3_length: 12
j_call: TRBJ1-2
clone_size: .

cdr3_nt: TGCGCCAGCAGCTTCTACTGGACAGATTACAATGAGCAGTTCTTC
cdr3_aa: CASSFYWTDYNEQFF
v_call: TRBV5-1
d_call: .
cdr3_length: 15
j_call: TRBJ2-1
clone_size: .

cdr3_nt: TGTGCCTGGAGTCCCCCTGGACTAGCGGCGTATGAGCAGTTCTTC
cdr3_aa: CAWSPPGLAAYEQFF
v_call: TRBV30
d_call: TRBD2
cdr3_length: 15
j_call: TRBJ2-1
clone_size: .

cdr3_nt: TGTACCAGCAGCAGAGACGTTCAAGGCCGGGAGCTGTTTTTT
cdr3_aa: CTSSRDVQGRELFF
v_call: TRBV7-6
d_call: .
cdr3_length: 14
j_call: TRBJ2-2
clone_size: .

cdr3_nt: TGTGCCAGCAGCTCCGGGACACGGCAAGCTTTCTTT
cdr3_aa: CASSSGTRQAFF
v_call: TRBV13
d_call: .
cdr3_length: 12
j_call: TRBJ1-1
clone_size: .

cdr3_nt: TGCAGCGCATCCGGGACGGCTGGAAACACCATATATTTT
cdr3_aa: CSASGTAGNTIYF
v_call: TRBV29-1
d_call: .
cdr3_length: 13
j_call: TRBJ1-3
clone_size: .

cdr3_nt: TGCAGTGCCATTATACTAGCGGGTGAGACCCAGTACTTC
cdr3_aa: CSAIILAGETQYF
v_call: TRBV20-1
d_call: TRBD2
cdr3_length: 13
j_call: TRBJ2-5
clone_size: .

cdr3_nt: TGTGCCTGGAGTGTGAGACGGCAAGAGACCCAGTACTTC
cdr3_aa: CAWSVRRQETQYF
v_call: TRBV30
d_call: .
cdr3_length: 13
j_call: TRBJ2-5
clone_size: .

cdr3_nt: TGTGCCAGCAGCCGGACGGAGATGGCCCAGTACTTC
cdr3_aa: CASSRTEMAQYF
v_call: TRBV3-1
d_call: .
cdr3_length: 12
j_call: TRBJ2-5
clone_size: .

cdr3_nt: TGTGCCAGCAGCGGATGGACGCCCTCTGGAAACACCATATATTTT
cdr3_aa: CASSGWTPSGNTIYF
v_call: TRBV9
d_call: .
cdr3_length: 15
j_call: TRBJ1-3
clone_size: .

cdr3_nt: TGTGCCAGCAGCGTGGGGCCGGGACAGGGAAACACCGGGGAGCTGTTTTTT
cdr3_aa: CASSVGPGQGNTGELFF
v_call: TRBV9
d_call: TRBD1
cdr3_length: 17
j_call: TRBJ2-2
clone_size: once

cdr3_nt: TGTGCCAGCAGCAGCGGGATGGATGGCTACACCTTC
cdr3_aa: CASSSGMDGYTF
v_call: TRBV3-1
d_call: .
cdr3_length: 12
j_call: TRBJ1-2
clone_size: .

cdr3_nt: TGTGCCAGCGAAAACGGCGCTGGCCGAGGGACCCAGTACTTC
cdr3_aa: CASENGAGRGTQYF
v_call: TRBV6-5
d_call: .
cdr3_length: 14
j_call: TRBJ2-5
clone_size: .